A selection of T cell receptor beta chains follows, all from one sample in a study of cytomegalovirus exposure and HLA in healthy donors. Using immunoSEQ multiplex PCR, the repertoire was profiled, and TCRdb retains in-frame clones only, with some absent. The repertoire holds about 67,000 clones, about 71% seen once, with approximately 8% in the top ten. Sequencing used PBMCs. The receptors were sampled from a man aged 55 to 70 in good health and CMV-seropositive. Each CDR3 is given with its conserved first and last residue. Each record gives: J gene, clone size, V gene, CDR3 protein. Not every row has a clone size; where given, it reads once, few, many or a size class.

>TRBJ2-1|NA|TRBV29-1
CSVEDTSYEQFF
>TRBJ2-7|few|TRBV5-4
CASSEGLAGTYEQYF
>TRBJ1-1|few|TRBV10-3
CASSDKMNTEAFF
>TRBJ2-1|NA|TRBV29-1
CSVDNNREQFF
>TRBJ1-3|once|TRBV5-1
CASRRTVDSGNTIYF
>TRBJ1-5|few|TRBV19
CASSVRQGARANQPQHF
>TRBJ1-1|once|TRBV7-2
CASSRTTGGARAEAFF
>TRBJ2-7|few|TRBV5-1
CASSPGTSGTYEQYF
>TRBJ2-6|NA|TRBV27
CASREQGSGANVLTF
>TRBJ2-3|NA|TRBV10-3
CAISESNIGGADTQYF
>TRBJ2-1|NA|TRBV7-6
CASSLDSSSYNEQFF
>TRBJ2-4|few|TRBV29-1
CSVEGESGGPTIQYF
>TRBJ1-1|NA|TRBV10-2
CASSSQGNTEAFF
>TRBJ2-1|NA|TRBV7-2
CASSLLSTSAKSYNEQFF
>TRBJ1-1|NA|TRBV6-5
CASRRGPHAGTEAFF